The 9 T cell receptor beta chains below were found in one sample sequenced in a study of T cells in Graves' hyperthyroidism and ophthalmopathy. What was amplified from RNA transcripts were TCR beta CDR3 regions. Initially, a first-round RT-PCR of the TCR CDR3 employed the HTBI primer set. Using its own MiXCR run on the multiplex PCR reads, TCRdb lists one record per CDR3 protein. This sample carries 600,000 to 900,000 distinct CDR3 sequences, over 15% of them seen once, and the ten largest clones take 8.4%. The material sequenced was blood. These receptors all stem from a man aged 18 to 35 with Graves' hyperthyroidism.

This chain joins TRBV7-9 and TRBJ2-1, with D perhaps TRBD1 (6 bases). CDR3 length: 13 amino acids. The germline V and J ends were trimmed by 3 bases and 7 bases, with 10 bases remaining between them. Per the germline V gene, CDR1 is SEHNR and CDR2 is FQNEAQ (reference sequence). The CDR3 sequence is CASSLSGVNEQFF. The CDR3 nucleotides are TGTGCCAGCAGCTTGTCAGGGGTGAATGAGCAGTTCTTC.

V usage is TRBV7-9 and J usage is TRBJ2-1; maybe TRBD1 (5 bases). Trimming left V 1 base short and J 10 bases short, with 14 bases between. Germline V gene sequence: CDR1 SEHNR, CDR2 FQNEAQ (reference sequence). The CDR3 totals 14 residues. The CDR3 is CASSLGAGRREQFF. The CDR3 DNA follows: TGTGCCAGCAGCTTAGGGGCAGGGCGCAGGGAGCAGTTCTTC.

This clonotype was found many times. The chain recombines TRBV12-3 or TRBV12-4 with TRBJ2-1, with D maybe TRBD2 (5 bases). V was trimmed by 4 bases and J by 7 bases, leaving 26 bases between them. This CDR3 is built from 18 residues. This CDR3 is CASSSYWVTGTGNNEQFF. The CDR3 nucleotides read TGTGCCAGCAGTTCTTACTGGGTGACGGGCACGGGGAATAATGAGCAGTTCTTC.

This rearrangement joins TRBV24-1 to TRBJ2-7; D may be TRBD2 (5 bases). Germline V lookup: CDR1 KGHDR, CDR2 SFDVKD. CDR3 length: 13 residues. Between the trimmed V and J ends, which lost 3 bases and 5 bases, there was a span of 10 bases. CDR3 protein: CATSDAGIDEQYF. CDR3 coding DNA: TGTGCCACCAGTGATGCCGGGATCGACGAGCAGTACTTC.

The genes are TRBV30 and TRBJ1-1, with TRBD1 matching 8 bases. Trimming at V came to 5 bases and at J to 4 bases, leaving 3 bases not matched to a gene. There are 12 residues in the CDR3. Germline CDR1 and CDR2: GTSNPN and SVGIG (reference sequence). CDR3 nucleotides: TGTGCCTGGGAACAGGGGGGCACTGAAGCTTTCTTT. Its protein is CAWEQGGTEAFF.

This clonotype was counted only a few times. The chain is built from TRBV9 and TRBJ2-7; TRBD1 matches 7 bases. The CDR3 is 14 residues long. The germline V gene encodes CDR1 SGDLS and CDR2 YYNGEE. The junction had 8 bases not matched to a gene; V was cut back by 3 bases and J by 5 bases. CDR3 amino acids: CASSGPGTANEQYF. CDR3 nucleotide sequence: TGTGCCAGCAGCGGCCCCGGGACAGCCAACGAGCAGTACTTC.

V usage is TRBV4-1 and J usage is TRBJ2-1, with D unclear. Per germline, CDR1 MGHRA and CDR2 YSYEKL. V lost 8 bases and J 10 bases, leaving 9 bases between the germline ends. This CDR3 spans 10 amino acids. The CDR3 loop reads CASVGEEQFF. For the CDR3, the DNA is TGCGCCAGCGTAGGAGAGGAGCAGTTCTTC.

This clonotype was counted ten times or more. The chain combines TRBV24-1 with TRBJ2-1, with D perhaps matching TRBD2 (5 bases). The V gene lost 2 bases and the J gene lost 0 bases, with 10 bases spanning the gap. The CDR3 is 16 amino acids. Germline loops: CDR1 KGHDR, CDR2 SFDVKD. The CDR3 protein is CATSDSWTVSYNEQFF. CDR3 nucleotide sequence: TGTGCCACCAGTGATTCGTGGACTGTCTCCTACAATGAGCAGTTCTTC.

In its sample, this clonotype was seen many times. The V gene is TRBV6-2 or TRBV6-3, the J gene TRBJ2-3, with a tentative D call TRBD2 (6 bases). Germline lookup yields CDR1 MNHEY and CDR2 SVGEGT. CDR3 size: 15 residues. V lost 7 bases to trimming and J lost 2 bases, with 16 bases between them. The CDR3 nucleotides read TGTGCCAGCACCCGCTTCGGGACTCTCACAGATACGCAGTATTTT. As protein: CASTRFGTLTDTQYF.